This T cell receptor (beta chain) is from a study of CD8+ T cells in alopecia areata. In the study overall: A regimen of oral tofacitinib, 5 to 10 mg twice daily, was given to treated patients.

Sequencing relied on a cDNA template that was reverse transcribed from extracted RNA. Measured with immunoSEQ multiplex PCR; TCRdb has only the in-frame clones, and not every one. Altogether about 200,000 clones are present, around three fifths being singletons, with the ten largest covering 0.45%. Looked up from germline, CDR1 is SQVTM and CDR2 is ANQGSEA. The CDR3 has 13 residues. V lost 1 base, J lost 4 bases, and 7 bases lay in between. Turning to this clone: What it recognizes is unknown.

Findings and caveats of the study: Lesional tissue from the scalp (especially in alopecia totalis/universalis) showed higher clonality than normal scalp.

Alopecia areata patients provided lesional scalp punch biopsies and peripheral blood, both collected for the study. Separation by sorting yielded CD4+ and CD8+ T cells from PBMCs. Sequencing used CD4+ T cells sorted from blood, obtained at week 0. The chain carries TRBV29-1 and TRBJ2-2; tentatively, D is TRBD2 (5 bases). This sequence was found in a human donor with alopecia areata. Here the CDR3 reads CSVEVTSTGELFF. CDR3 coding DNA: TGCAGCGTTGAAGTCACTAGCACCGGGGAGCTGTTTTTT.